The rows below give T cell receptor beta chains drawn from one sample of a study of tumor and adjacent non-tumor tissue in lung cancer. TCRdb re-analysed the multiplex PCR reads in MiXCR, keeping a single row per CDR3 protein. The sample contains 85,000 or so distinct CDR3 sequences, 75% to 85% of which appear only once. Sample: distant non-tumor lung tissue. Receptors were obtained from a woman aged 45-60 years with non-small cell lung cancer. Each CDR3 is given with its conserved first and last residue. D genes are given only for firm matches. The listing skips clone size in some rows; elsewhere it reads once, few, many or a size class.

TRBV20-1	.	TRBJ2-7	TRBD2	CNARNSGSLYEQYF	TGCAATGCTAGGAATAGCGGGAGCTTGTACGAGCAGTACTTC
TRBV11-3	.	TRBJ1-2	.	CATKMGCYGHTF	TGTGCCACCAAAATGGGTTGCTATGGCCACACCTTC
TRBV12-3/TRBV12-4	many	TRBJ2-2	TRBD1	CASSQSDRGRTGELFF	TGTGCCAGCAGCCAGAGTGACAGGGGGCGGACCGGGGAGCTGTTTTTT
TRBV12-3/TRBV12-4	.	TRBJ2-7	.	CASSRLGETYEQYF	TGTGCCAGCAGTAGGCTCGGGGAAACATACGAGCAGTACTTC
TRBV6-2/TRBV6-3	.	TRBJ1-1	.	CASSADSPLAFF	TGTGCCAGCAGTGCCGACTCCCCTCTGGCTTTCTTT
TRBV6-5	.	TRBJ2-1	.	CANTVTRSSYNEQFF	TGTGCTAACACCGTTACTAGGAGCTCCTACAATGAGCAGTTCTTC
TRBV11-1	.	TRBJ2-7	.	CASSLLITSEQYF	TGTGCCAGCAGCTTACTGATAACTAGCGAGCAGTACTTC
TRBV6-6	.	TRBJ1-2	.	CASSSGQWGGYTF	TGTGCCAGCAGTTCTGGACAGTGGGGAGGCTACACCTTC
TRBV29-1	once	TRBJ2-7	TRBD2	CSVERTSGSLHEQYF	TGCAGCGTTGAGAGAACTAGCGGGAGTCTACACGAGCAGTACTTC
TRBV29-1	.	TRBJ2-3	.	CNVVLTAETQYF	TGCAACGTTGTTTTGACAGCAGAAACGCAATATTTT
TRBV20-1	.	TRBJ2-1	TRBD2	CSSRAGGRWREGRRQFF	TGCAGTTCTAGAGCTGGGGGTAGATGGCGGGAGGGCCGGAGGCAGTTCTTC
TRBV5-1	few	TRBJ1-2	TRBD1	CASSLGTQGVFYGYTF	TGCGCCAGCAGCTTGGGCACCCAGGGGGTTTTCTATGGCTACACCTTC
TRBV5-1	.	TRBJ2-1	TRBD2	CASSFPQGTSGRVAYNEQFF	TGCGCAAGCAGTTTTCCTCAGGGGACTAGCGGGAGGGTCGCCTACAATGAGCAATTCTTC
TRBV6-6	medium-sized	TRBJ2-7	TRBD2	CASSREGGGYEQYF	TGTGCCAGCAGCAGGGAGGGAGGCGGGTACGAGCAGTACTTC
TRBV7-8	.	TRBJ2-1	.	CTSSLLAGLNEQFF	TGTACTAGCAGCTTGCTGGCGGGGCTTAATGAGCAGTTCTTC
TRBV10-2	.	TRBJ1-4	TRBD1	CVSSGLGGTGTLPGKLFF	TGTGTCAGCTCCGGGCTTGGGGGGACAGGGACGCTTCCTGGAAAACTGTTTTTT